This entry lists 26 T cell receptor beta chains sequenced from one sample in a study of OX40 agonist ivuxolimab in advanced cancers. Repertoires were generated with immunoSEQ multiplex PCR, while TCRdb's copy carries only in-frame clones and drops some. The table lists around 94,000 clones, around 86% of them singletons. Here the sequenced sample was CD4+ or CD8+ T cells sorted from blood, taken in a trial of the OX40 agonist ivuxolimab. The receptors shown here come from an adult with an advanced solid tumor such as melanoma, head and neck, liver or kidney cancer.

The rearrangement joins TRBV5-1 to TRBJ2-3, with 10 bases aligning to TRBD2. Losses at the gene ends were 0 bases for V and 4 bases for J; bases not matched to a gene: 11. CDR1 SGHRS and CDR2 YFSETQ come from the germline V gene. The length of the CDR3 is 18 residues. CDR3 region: CASSLVTSGYFIPDTQYF. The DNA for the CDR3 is TGCGCCAGCAGCTTGGTGACTAGCGGGTACTTCATCCCAGATACGCAGTATTTT.

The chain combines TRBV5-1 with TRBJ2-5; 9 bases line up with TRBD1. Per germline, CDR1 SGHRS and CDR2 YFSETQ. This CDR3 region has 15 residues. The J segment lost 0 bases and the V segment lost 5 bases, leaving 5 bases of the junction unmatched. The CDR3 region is CASSLGTGYQETQYF. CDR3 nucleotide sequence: TGCGCCAGCAGTTTAGGGACAGGGTACCAAGAGACCCAGTACTTC.

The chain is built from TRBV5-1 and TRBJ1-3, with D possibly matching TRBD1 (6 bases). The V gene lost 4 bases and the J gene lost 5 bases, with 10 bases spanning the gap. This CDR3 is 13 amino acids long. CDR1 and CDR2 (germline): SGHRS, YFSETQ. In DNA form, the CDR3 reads TGCGCCAGCAGCACCGGACAGCGAAACACCATATATTTT. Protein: CASSTGQRNTIYF. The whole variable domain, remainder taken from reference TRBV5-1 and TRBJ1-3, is KAGVTQTPRYLIKTRGQQVTLSCSPISGHRSVSWYQQTPGQGLQFLFEYFSETQRNKGNFPGRFSGRQFSNSRSEMNVSTLELGDSALYLCASSTGQRNTIYFGEGSWLTVV.

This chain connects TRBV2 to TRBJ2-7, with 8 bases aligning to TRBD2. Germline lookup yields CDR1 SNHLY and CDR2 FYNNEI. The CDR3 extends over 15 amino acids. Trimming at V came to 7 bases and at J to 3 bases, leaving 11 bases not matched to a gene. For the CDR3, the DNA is TGTGCCAGCAACTCGGGGGGGCCAGGGGACTACGAGCAGTACTTC. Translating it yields CASNSGGPGDYEQYF.

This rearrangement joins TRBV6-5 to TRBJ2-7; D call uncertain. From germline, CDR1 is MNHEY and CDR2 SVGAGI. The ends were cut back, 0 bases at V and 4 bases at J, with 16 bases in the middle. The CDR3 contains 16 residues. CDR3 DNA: TGTGCCAGCAGTTACTCCTCGTCTACTATGGAGTACGAGCAGTACTTC. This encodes CASSYSSSTMEYEQYF.

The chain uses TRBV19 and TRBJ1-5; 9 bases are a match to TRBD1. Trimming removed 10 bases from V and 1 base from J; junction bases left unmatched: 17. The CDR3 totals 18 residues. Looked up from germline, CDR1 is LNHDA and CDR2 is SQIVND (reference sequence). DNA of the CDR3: TGTGCCACTAAATCAACAGGGGGCAGTTTGGAGAGCAATCAGCCCCAGCATTTT. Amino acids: CATKSTGGSLESNQPQHF. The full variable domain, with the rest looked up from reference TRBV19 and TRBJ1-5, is DGGITQSPKYLFRKEGQNVTLSCEQNLNHDAMYWYRQDPGQGLRLIYYSQIVNDFQKGDIAEGYSVSREKKESFPLTVTSAQKNPTAFYLCATKSTGGSLESNQPQHFGDGTRLSIL.

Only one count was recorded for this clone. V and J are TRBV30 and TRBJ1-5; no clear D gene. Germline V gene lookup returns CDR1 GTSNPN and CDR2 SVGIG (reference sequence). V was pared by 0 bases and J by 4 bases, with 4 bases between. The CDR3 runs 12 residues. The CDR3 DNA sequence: TGTGCCTGGAGTGTTAGAAATCAGCCCCAGCATTTT. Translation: CAWSVRNQPQHF.

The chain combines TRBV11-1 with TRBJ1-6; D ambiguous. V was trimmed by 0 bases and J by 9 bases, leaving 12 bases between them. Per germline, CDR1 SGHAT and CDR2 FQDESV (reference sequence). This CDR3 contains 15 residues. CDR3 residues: CASSLADVIGSPLHF. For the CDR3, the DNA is TGTGCCAGCAGCTTAGCTGATGTCATCGGTTCACCCCTCCACTTT.

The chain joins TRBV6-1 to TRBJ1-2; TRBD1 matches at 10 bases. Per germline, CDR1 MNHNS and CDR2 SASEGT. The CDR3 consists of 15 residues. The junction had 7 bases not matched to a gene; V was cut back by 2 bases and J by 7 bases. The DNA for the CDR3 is TGTGCCAGCAGTGAAATAAGGACAGGGGGAGGTGGCTACACCTTC. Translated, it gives CASSEIRTGGGGYTF.

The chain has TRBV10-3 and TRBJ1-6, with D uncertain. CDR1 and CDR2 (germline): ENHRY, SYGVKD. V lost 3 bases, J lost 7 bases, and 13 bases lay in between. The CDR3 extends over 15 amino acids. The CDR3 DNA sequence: TGTGCCATCAGTGAAGAGGTCGGATCCAATTCACCCCTCCACTTT. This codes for CAISEEVGSNSPLHF.

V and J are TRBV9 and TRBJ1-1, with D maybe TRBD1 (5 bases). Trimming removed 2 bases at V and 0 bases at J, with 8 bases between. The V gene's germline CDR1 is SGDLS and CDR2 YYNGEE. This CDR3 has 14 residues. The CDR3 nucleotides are TGTGCCAGCAGCGTCGACAGTTTGAACACTGAAGCTTTCTTT. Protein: CASSVDSLNTEAFF.

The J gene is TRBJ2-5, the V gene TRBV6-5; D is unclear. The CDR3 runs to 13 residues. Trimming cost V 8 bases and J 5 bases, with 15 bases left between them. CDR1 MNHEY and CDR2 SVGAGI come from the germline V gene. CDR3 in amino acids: CASGYKGAETQYF. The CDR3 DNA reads TGTGCCAGCGGGTATAAGGGCGCGGAGACCCAGTACTTC.

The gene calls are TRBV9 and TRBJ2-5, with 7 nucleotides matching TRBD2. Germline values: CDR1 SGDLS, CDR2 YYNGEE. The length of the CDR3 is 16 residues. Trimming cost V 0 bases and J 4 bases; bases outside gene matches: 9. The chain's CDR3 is CASSVDVGGIRETQYF. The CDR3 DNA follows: TGTGCCAGCAGCGTAGATGTGGGGGGGATTCGAGAGACCCAGTACTTC.

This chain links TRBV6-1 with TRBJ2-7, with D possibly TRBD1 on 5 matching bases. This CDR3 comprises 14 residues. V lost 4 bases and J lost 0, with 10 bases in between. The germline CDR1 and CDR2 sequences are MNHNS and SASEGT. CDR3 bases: TGTGCCAGCAGTGCCGGCCAGGGCTCCTACGAGCAGTACTTC. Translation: CASSAGQGSYEQYF.

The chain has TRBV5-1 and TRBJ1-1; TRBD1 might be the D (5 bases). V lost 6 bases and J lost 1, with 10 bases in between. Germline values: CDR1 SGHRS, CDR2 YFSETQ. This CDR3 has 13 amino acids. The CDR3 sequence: CASTVGENTEAFF. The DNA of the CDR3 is TGCGCCAGCACCGTGGGGGAGAACACTGAAGCTTTCTTT.

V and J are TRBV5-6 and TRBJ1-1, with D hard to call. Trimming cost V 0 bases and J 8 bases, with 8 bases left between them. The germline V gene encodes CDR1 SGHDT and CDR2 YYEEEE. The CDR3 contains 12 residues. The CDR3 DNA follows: TGTGCCAGCAGCTTGGTTTCCGAAGAAGCTTTCTTT. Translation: CASSLVSEEAFF.

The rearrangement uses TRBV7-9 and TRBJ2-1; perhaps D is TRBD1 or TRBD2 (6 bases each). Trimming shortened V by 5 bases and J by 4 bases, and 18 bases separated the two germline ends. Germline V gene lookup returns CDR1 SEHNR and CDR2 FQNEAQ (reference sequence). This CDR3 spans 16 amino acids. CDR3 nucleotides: TGTGCCAGCAGCCCCCTGGGGGGCGGAGGTTACAATGAGCAGTTCTTC. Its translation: CASSPLGGGGYNEQFF.

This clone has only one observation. The DNA of the CDR3 is TGTGCCAGTAGTATAGGTTCCGGACCCGGGGGCAATCAGCCCCAGCATTTT. Its protein product is CASSIGSGPGGNQPQHF. The genes are TRBV19 and TRBJ1-5; D gene uncertain. Germline CDR1 and CDR2: LNHDA and SQIVND (reference sequence). V lost 1 base and J 2 bases, leaving 15 bases between the germline ends. The CDR3 extends over 17 amino acids.

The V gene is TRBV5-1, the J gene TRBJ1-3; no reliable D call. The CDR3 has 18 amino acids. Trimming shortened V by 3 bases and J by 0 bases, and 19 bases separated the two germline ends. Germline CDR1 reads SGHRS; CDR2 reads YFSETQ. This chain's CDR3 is CASSSAPLQDRSGNTIYF. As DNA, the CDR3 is TGCGCCAGCAGCTCCGCACCACTTCAGGACCGCTCTGGAAACACCATATATTTT.

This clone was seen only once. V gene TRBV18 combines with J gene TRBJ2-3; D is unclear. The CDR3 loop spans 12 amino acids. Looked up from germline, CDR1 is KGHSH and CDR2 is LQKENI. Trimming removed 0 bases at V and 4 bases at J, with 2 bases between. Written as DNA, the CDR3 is TGTGCCAGCTCACCACCCGCAGATACGCAGTATTTT. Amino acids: CASSPPADTQYF. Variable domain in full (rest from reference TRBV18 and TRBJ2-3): NAGVMQNPRHLVRRRGQEARLRCSPMKGHSHVYWYRQLPEEGLKFMVYLQKENIIDESGMPKERFSAEFPKEGPSILRIQQVVRGDSAAYFCASSPPADTQYFGPGTRLTVL.

CDR3: CASSLSGLTYNEQFF. DNA for the CDR3: TGCGCCAGCAGCTTAAGCGGACTAACCTACAATGAGCAGTTCTTC. The chain links TRBV5-1 to TRBJ2-1; D might be TRBD2 (6 bases). Trimming took off 2 bases at V and 2 bases at J, with 11 bases between the two ends. Germline values: CDR1 SGHRS, CDR2 YFSETQ. This CDR3 contains 15 residues.

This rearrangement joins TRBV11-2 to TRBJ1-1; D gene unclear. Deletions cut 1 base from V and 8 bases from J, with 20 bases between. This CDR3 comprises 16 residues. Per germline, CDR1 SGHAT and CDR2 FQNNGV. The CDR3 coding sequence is TGTGCCAGCAGCTTAGCCGGTCTTATAGCAGGAGGGGAAGCTTTCTTT. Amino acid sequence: CASSLAGLIAGGEAFF.

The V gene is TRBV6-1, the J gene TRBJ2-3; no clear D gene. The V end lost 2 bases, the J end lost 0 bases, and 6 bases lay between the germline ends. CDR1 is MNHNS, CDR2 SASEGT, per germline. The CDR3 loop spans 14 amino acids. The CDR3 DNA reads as TGTGCCAGCAGTGAATTCAGGAGCACAGATACGCAGTATTTT. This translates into CASSEFRSTDTQYF.

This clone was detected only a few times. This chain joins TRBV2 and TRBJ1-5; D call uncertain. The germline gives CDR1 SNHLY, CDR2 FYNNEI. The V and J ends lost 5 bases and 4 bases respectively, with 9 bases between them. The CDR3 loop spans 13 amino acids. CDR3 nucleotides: TGTGCCAGCAGTCGGACGGGGAATCAGCCCCAGCATTTT. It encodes CASSRTGNQPQHF.

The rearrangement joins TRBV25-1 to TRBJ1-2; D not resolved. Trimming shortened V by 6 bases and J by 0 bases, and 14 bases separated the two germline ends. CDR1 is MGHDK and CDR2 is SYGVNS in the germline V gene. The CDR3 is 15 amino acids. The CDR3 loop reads CASSEGWGANYGYTF. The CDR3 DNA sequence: TGTGCCAGCAGCGAGGGATGGGGAGCTAACTATGGCTACACCTTC.

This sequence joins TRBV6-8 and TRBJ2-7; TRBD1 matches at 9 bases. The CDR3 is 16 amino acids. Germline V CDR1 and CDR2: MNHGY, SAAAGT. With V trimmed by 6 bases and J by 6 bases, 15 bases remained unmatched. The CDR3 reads CASSYPAWDRVAEQYF. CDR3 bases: TGTGCCAGCAGCTACCCCGCCTGGGACAGGGTAGCCGAGCAGTACTTC.